Sequencing of this T cell receptor (beta chain) was carried out in a study of blood T cell repertoires in COVID-19. Turning to the study itself: T cells, B-cell-depleted T cells, or PBMCs provided the cDNA or gDNA that served as material.

In the source study's methods: Estimates of nucleated cell counts were drawn from the amplification of reference gene primers. The repertoire was sequenced with immunoSEQ multiplex PCR; TCRdb's copy has only in-frame clones and lacks some. Clone size and V and J calls were adopted from that table, with D and trimming inferred from the DNA. The repertoire holds around 100,000 clones, with 88% as singletons. This CDR3 contains 12 residues. Germline CDR1 SEHNR, CDR2 FQNEAQ (reference sequence). V lost 5 bases, J lost 6 bases, and 8 bases lay in between. This TCR was sampled from a human donor in a cohort sampled during active COVID-19. Material for sequencing was peripheral blood. This chain links TRBV7-9 with TRBJ1-3, with unresolved D. The CDR3 protein is CASSPLENTIYF. The CDR3 nucleotides are TGTGCCAGCAGCCCCCTAGAAAACACCATATATTTT.